This T cell receptor (beta chain) was documented in a study of blood T cell repertoires in COVID-19. This CDR3 spans 16 amino acids. The ends lost 0 bases at V and 2 bases at J; junction bases unmatched: 2. Germline V CDR1 and CDR2: LGHNA, YSLEER. How the authors handled the data: Quantification of nucleated cells was approximated via reference gene primer amplification. Profiled with immunoSEQ multiplex PCR; TCRdb holds only in-frame clones, not every one. V, J and clone size are taken as reported in that table, and D and trimming were inferred from the DNA itself. The top ten clones hold 4.2% of a sample with approximately 250,000 clones, around four fifths of them seen once.

V and J are TRBV4-3 and TRBJ2-7; 12 nucleotides agree with TRBD2. Sequencing used peripheral blood. The origin of this receptor is a man in his sixties with acute or convalescent COVID-19. DNA for the CDR3: TGCGCCAGCAGCCAAGATTGGACTAGCGGGACCTACGAGCAGTACTTC. This encodes CASSQDWTSGTYEQYF.